One and the same sample provided the 14 T cell receptor beta chains below, sequenced in a study of blood T cell repertoires in COVID-19. Sequencing was performed with immunoSEQ multiplex PCR; in TCRdb, only in-frame clones are kept and a portion is missing. This table has about 130,000 clones, approximately 84% appearing once. Sequences were obtained from peripheral blood. The receptors originated from a woman aged 45-65 years who had recovered from COVID-19.

The chain uses TRBV3-1 (or the pseudogene TRBV3-2) and TRBJ1-1; possibly TRBD1 for D (5 bases). V was trimmed by 0 bases and J by 12 bases, leaving 11 bases between them. Germline V gene sequence: CDR1 LGHDT, CDR2 YNNKEL (reference sequence). The CDR3 sequence is 12 residues long. The chain's CDR3 is CASSQDLRTTFF. Here the CDR3 DNA reads TGTGCCAGCAGCCAAGATTTGAGGACAACTTTCTTT.

The table lists this clone with a count of one. The chain employs TRBV2 and TRBJ2-7, with 11 bases matching TRBD2. The CDR3 contains 15 residues. Trimming at V came to 6 bases and at J to 2 bases, leaving 6 bases not matched to a gene. Germline CDR1 and CDR2: SNHLY and FYNNEI. CDR3 coding DNA: TGTGCCAGCAGGGCCGGGACTAGCGGACCCTACGAGCAGTACTTC. It translates to CASRAGTSGPYEQYF. Full variable domain (missing parts from reference TRBV2 and TRBJ2-7): EPEVTQTPSHQVTQMGQEVILRCVPISNHLYFYWYRQILGQKVEFLVSFYNNEISEKSEIFDDQFSVERPDGSNFTLKIRSTKLEDSAMYFCASRAGTSGPYEQYFGPGTRLTVT.

V usage is TRBV3-1 (or the pseudogene TRBV3-2) and J usage is TRBJ2-1; possibly TRBD2 for D (5 bases). The CDR3 is made up of 13 amino acids. Between the trimmed V and J ends, which lost 0 bases and 7 bases, there was a span of 7 bases. The germline V gene encodes CDR1 LGHDT and CDR2 YNNKEL (reference sequence). CDR3 loop: CASSQDPGNEQFF. CDR3 in DNA: TGTGCCAGCAGCCAAGATCCGGGGAATGAGCAGTTCTTC.

The V call is TRBV5-4, the J call TRBJ2-3, with D perhaps TRBD2 (5 bases). V gave up 4 bases and J gave up 11 bases, with 23 bases separating them. This CDR3 contains 15 residues. Germline assignment: CDR1 SGHNT and CDR2 YYREEE (reference sequence). CDR3 nucleotides: TGTGCCAGCAGCCCGGGAACACCGACAATGAATAGGCAGTATTTT. Translation gives CASSPGTPTMNRQYF.

The chain has TRBV28 and TRBJ2-3; D is perhaps TRBD1 (6 bases). Trimming took 3 bases from V and 3 from J, leaving 10 bases between them. The CDR3 consists of 14 residues. CDR1 MDHEN and CDR2 SYDVKM come from the germline V gene. The CDR3 region has the DNA TGTGCCAGCAGTTTCCTTCAGGGGACAGATACGCAGTATTTT. Translating it yields CASSFLQGTDTQYF. Using reference TRBV28 and TRBJ2-3 for the parts outside the CDR3, the full variable domain is DVKVTQSSRYLVKRTGEKVFLECVQDMDHENMFWYRQDPGLGLRLIYFSYDVKMKEKGDIPEGYSVSREKKERFSLILESASTNQTSMYLCASSFLQGTDTQYFGPGTRLTVL.

This clone appeared a few times. CDR3 bases: TGTGCCAGCAGTGAAGTTTGGGCAGAGCAGTTCTTC. Amino acids: CASSEVWAEQFF. V is TRBV25-1 and J is TRBJ2-1; D gene uncertain. CDR1 is MGHDK, CDR2 SYGVNS, per germline. This CDR3 has 12 amino acids. With 2 bases removed from V and 10 bases from J, the gap between germline ends came to 9 bases.

This rearrangement joins TRBV5-1 to TRBJ2-5, with 7 bases fitting TRBD2. CDR1 and CDR2 (germline): SGHRS, YFSETQ. CDR3 length equals 16 residues. Unmatched junction bases numbered 11, after V lost 2 bases and J lost 4 bases. CDR3 protein: CASSFGALANVETQYF. The CDR3, as DNA: TGCGCCAGCAGCTTCGGCGCACTAGCGAACGTAGAGACCCAGTACTTC.

The rearrangement uses TRBV18 and TRBJ2-3; possibly TRBD1 for D (5 bases). CDR1 is KGHSH, CDR2 LQKENI, per germline. V was trimmed by 6 bases and J by 5 bases, leaving 12 bases between them. The CDR3 loop spans 13 amino acids. Here the CDR3 DNA reads TGTGCCAGCTCTGAAAACCAGGGAGATACGCAGTATTTT. The encoded protein is CASSENQGDTQYF.

In DNA, the CDR3 is TGTGCCAGCAGCGGGGGAACCGGGACAAGGGATGGAGAGACCCAGTACTTC. Protein: CASSGGTGTRDGETQYF. The J gene is TRBJ2-5, the V gene TRBV7-8; D perhaps matches TRBD1 (6 bases). The CDR3 length is 17 residues. V shed 5 bases and J shed 4 bases, with 23 bases lying between them. Germline values: CDR1 SGHVS, CDR2 FQNEAQ.

This chain joins TRBV18 and TRBJ2-1, with TRBD1 matching over 9 bases. Germline V gene sequence: CDR1 KGHSH, CDR2 LQKENI. Trimming removed 2 bases from V and 12 bases from J; junction bases left unmatched: 14. There are 16 residues in the CDR3. CDR3 amino acids: CASSPTSGTGYSGQFF. The CDR3 coding sequence is TGTGCCAGCTCACCAACCTCCGGGACAGGGTACTCAGGGCAGTTCTTC.

V usage is TRBV5-1 and J usage is TRBJ1-4; possibly TRBD1 for D (6 bases). Germline V lookup: CDR1 SGHRS, CDR2 YFSETQ. The CDR3 covers 16 residues. V was trimmed by 4 bases and J by 0 bases, leaving 13 bases between them. CDR3 sequence reads: CASSPGTKATNEKLFF. In DNA, the CDR3 is TGCGCCAGCAGCCCAGGGACAAAAGCAACTAATGAAAAACTGTTTTTT.

The rearrangement links TRBV15 to TRBJ2-2; D is perhaps TRBD2 (5 bases). V lost 5 bases, J lost 5 bases, and 12 bases lay in between. The CDR3 loop spans 14 amino acids. Germline-derived CDR1 and CDR2 are LNHNV and YYDKDF (reference sequence). The CDR3 loop reads CATSSRTRTGELFF. DNA of the CDR3: TGTGCCACCAGCTCACGCACTAGGACCGGGGAGCTGTTTTTT.

Here the CDR3 reads CASSPLTDQETQYF. CDR3 bases: TGTGCCAGCTCACCACTGACAGACCAAGAGACCCAGTACTTC. The rearrangement joins TRBV18 to TRBJ2-5; perhaps TRBD1 as D (5 bases). This CDR3 comprises 14 residues. Germline CDR1 is KGHSH and CDR2 is LQKENI. V lost 1 base and J lost 0, with 6 bases in between.

V and J are TRBV5-6 and TRBJ1-1; 7 bases fit TRBD1. The ends lost 0 bases at V and 8 bases at J; junction bases unmatched: 4. CDR3 length equals 13 residues. Per the germline V gene, CDR1 is SGHDT and CDR2 is YYEEEE. CDR3 bases: TGTGCCAGCAGCTTGGGACGGGACAGAGAAGCTTTCTTT. This sequence encodes CASSLGRDREAFF.